This record concerns one T cell receptor beta chain sequence. This clone appeared a single time. This receptor's antigen is unknown. No base quality information exists; no much larger clone differs at one position. Libraries were prepared through the immunoSEQ multiplex PCR assay. A mixture of 60 forward primers for TCR Vbeta segments and 13 reverse primers for TCR Jbeta segments was used in the multiplex PCR. The CDR3 region of rearranged TCR beta genes was amplified from genomic DNA by a multiplex PCR assay. The amplified TCR beta libraries were sequenced on the Illumina HiSeq System as 87-base-pair reads. For the original study's pipeline: In a later analysis, tens of millions of unique TCR beta chains were counted across the approximately 670 repertoires, and around 10 million of these chains were shared by at least two donors. A nearest-neighbor algorithm error-corrected the raw reads and collapsed the reads into unique sequences, merging closely related sequences to remove PCR and sequencing errors. V, D and J gene segments were assigned by aligning CDR3 sequences to IMGT reference sequences. For a sequence to be retained, a match of at least six nucleotides was required to both a V gene segment and a J gene segment. Rearrangements were called productive when the CDR3 lacked stop codons and stayed in frame with V and J; all others were non-productive. Following IMGT convention, CDR3 was defined as the stretch from the second conserved V-encoded cysteine up to the conserved J-encoded phenylalanine. The earlier analysis of about 560 of the donors excluded any sequence lacking an unambiguous match to a single V gene segment. An earlier analysis of 587 of the donors classified V segments as functional when productive rearrangements were above 56.7% and as segregating when the standard deviation between donors was above 5%. A statistical classification framework was developed to diagnose cytomegalovirus status using the catalog of TCR beta chain sequences. In a later analysis, V and J genes were assigned by comparing TCR nucleotide sequences against IMGT/GENE-DB human TR gene sequences. The TCRdist pipeline was used in a later analysis to assign CDR3 sequences and most-parsimonious VDJ recombination scenarios. A later analysis defined each TCR beta chain by its CDR3 amino acid sequence plus V-gene family, and excluded reads lacking a unique V-gene family. To address suspected cross-contamination and a sequencing artifact, a later analysis removed under 600 highly shared, low-generation-probability nucleotide sequences. For each public chain, a later analysis derived a clonal expansion index from normalized ranks of inferred template counts within each repertoire. Generation probabilities in a later analysis came from a VDJ recombination model fitted to out-of-frame rearrangements, and those results were checked against IGoR. A later analysis scored TCR-TCR, TCR-HLA and TCR-CMV co-occurrence with hypergeometric tests, applying a repertoire-size bias correction to TCR pairs. In a later analysis, false discovery rates were estimated by permuting HLA or CMV assignments 20 times. In a later analysis, co-occurring TCRs were grouped using DBSCAN, with TCRdist sequence similarity added in when clustering inside HLA-allele-positive subsets. Co-occurrence clustering excluded repertoires with fewer than 30,000 or more than 120,000 public chains, plus five with anomalous nucleotide sharing. TCRdb limited this immuneACCESS table to in-frame rearrangements with V and J called. A share of clones is missing; checked studies link under half to unresolved V genes, and the rest is unexplained. V and J calls plus clone size are reproduced from that table; the DNA served to infer D and trimming. This sample comprises 85,000 to 100,000 clones, about four fifths of them detected only once. The top ten constitute more than 3% of the sample.

In total, approximately 700 healthy bone marrow donors made up the cohort. At the time of sampling, all cohort members were nominally healthy, though unrecorded immune exposures were likely present. The donor was CMV seropositive and belonged to the group of 250 to 350 seropositive cohort members. A peripheral blood sample was collected from each donor, and TCR beta sequencing was performed on peripheral blood mononuclear cells. The Qiagen DNeasy Blood Extraction Kit was used to extract genomic DNA from the blood cell samples. CDR1 and CDR2 are drawn from the germline V gene: MDHEN, SYDVKM. The junction carries 13 bases between V and J, which are trimmed by 3 bases and 0 bases respectively. Including the terminal cysteine and phenylalanine, the CDR3 comprises 16 residues. Here the CDR3 DNA is all that survives: 48 bases in frame from base 1. This sample is drawn from a study of cytomegalovirus exposure and HLA in healthy donors (dated by TCRdb to about 2017). With regard to the full study: In an earlier analysis of some 550 of the donors, less than 350 Gb of sequence data and 90 million to 120 million unique TCR beta sequences from 180 million or so T cells were reported. Among the roughly 400 genotyped donors, approximately 82% belonged to the genetic ancestry cluster associated with self-reported Caucasian donors. A separate validation cohort of over 95 different subjects was used in addition to the approximately 640-subject first cohort. Every repertoire in the discovery cohort had been generated on one and the same sequencing platform. Typing coverage differed by locus: A, B, C, DRB1 and DQB1 were typed in about 629-640 donors, DQA1 in about 500, DPA1 in 600 to 610, and DPB1 in about 450. Donor age, sex, ethnicity and CMV serostatus were compiled alongside the repertoire data. The study was designed to test whether signatures of past pathogen exposure could be identified by cataloging public T cell receptors. Rather than drawing on any new phenotypic data, the later analysis identified candidate immune exposures from TCR beta sequences and the way those sequences occurred across donors. A few DR-DQ haplotypes were treated as single units for association and clustering because of strong linkage in the cohort. The study used immunosequencing to profile the T cell repertoires of under 700 subjects and linked those repertoires to cytomegalovirus serostatus. A later genetic analysis used genome-wide SNP genotypes for about 65% of the 666 donors, treating that subset as a discovery cohort. On average, about 240,000 unique TCR beta nucleotide sequences were sequenced per donor among a few hundred genotyped donors of the cohort, with 15% to 20% of those sequences being non-productive. An earlier analysis of around 580 of the donors used high-throughput TCR beta sequencing to judge whether each TCR beta V gene segment behaved as functional or pseudogenic. High-throughput TCR immunosequencing, statistical association of individual TCRs with disease status, and machine learning were combined to predict cytomegalovirus infection status. Both class I and class II loci were covered by HLA typing, at four-digit resolution. A later analysis re-analyzed previously published TCR beta repertoires from roughly 690 donors and added high-resolution HLA genotyping to study TCR occurrence patterns. An early release covering more than 500 HLA-typed donors comprised roughly 300 gigabases of sequencing data and around 80 million unique TCR sequences. Overall study outcomes, separate from this receptor: A further reported finding was that TCR beta sequences accurately predicted the HLA-A and HLA-B alleles for most subjects in the first cohort. CMV serostatus was the only immune exposure information available for the cohort. A group of highly shared sequence variants was considered likely to be a technical artifact of the sequencing pipeline. A total of fewer than 200 TCR beta chains were listed by the study as associated with cytomegalovirus. In an earlier analysis of some 500 of the donors, most TCR beta V segments were observed in productive rearrangements about 90% or about 30% of the time, broadly matching IMGT annotations. In this cohort, only TCR beta chains were sequenced, and detectable features were limited by the absence of alpha or paired-chain data. It was suggested by the authors that the approach could potentially be generalized to other disease states and immunological phenotypes. Fewer than 20 rarely observed V segments, including chromosome 9 orphons, were excluded from the earlier analysis of approximately 600 of the donors because counts were too low. Compared with the roughly 700-donor mean, donors in an Asian-associated ancestry cluster had fewer N-insertions in productive TCRs, according to a later genetic analysis. In a later analysis, TCR association rates were found to vary across HLA loci, with the most associated TCRs seen for DRB1 alleles and the fewest for HLA-C alleles. While some public TCRs were present in many individuals, most TCR sequences turned up only very rarely across donors. In a later analysis, HLA-associated TCR beta chains showed more clonal expansion and lower generation probabilities than non-associated chains that were equally common. The classifier was reported to diagnose cytomegalovirus status with high specificity and sensitivity in both the original and validation cohorts. In vitro tests confirmed that a few of the cytomegalovirus-associated TCR beta chains recognize cytomegalovirus antigens. Strong co-occurrence of HLA alleles, especially DR and DQ, made assigning TCR associations to individual alleles difficult. Most CMV-associated TCR beta chains appeared to be HLA-restricted in a later analysis, and the HLA associations seemed to be driven largely by CMV exposure. An association between a missense DCLRE1C variant and V-gene and J-gene trimming of TCR beta chains was found in a later genetic analysis and replicated in an independent cohort. Linkage disequilibrium might explain the correlated functional status among segregating V segments, but an unknown experimental factor could not be ruled out. HLA typing was unavailable for some donors at each locus, so association tests used only the typed subset. The presence/absence analyses assumed that sequencing depth was roughly uniform across donors, and that assumption may not be true. Several of the top co-occurrence clusters appeared to be linked to parvovirus B19, influenza, CMV and Epstein-Barr virus, according to a later analysis. In a later analysis, around 15,000 TCR beta sequences were associated with specific HLA alleles at a false discovery rate of 0.05. Because the 87-base-pair reads could not distinguish some IMGT-functional V segments, including TRBV6-2 and TRBV6-3, those segments were excluded.

This TCR was recovered from a female donor in good health and CMV-seropositive. The chain is encoded by TRBV28 joined to TRBJ2-3; the D gene assignment is ambiguous. Sequencing used PBMCs. The DNA sequence is TGTGCCAGCAGTTTTCCTTTAGCTACCAGCACAGATACGCAGTATTTT. This is translated as CASSFPLATSTDTQYF.